The 13 T cell receptor beta chains below were found in one sample sequenced in a study of blood T cell repertoires in COVID-19. The data were produced by immunoSEQ multiplex PCR, yet TCRdb's version contains in-frame clones alone and is incomplete. Here the sample spans about 210,000 clones, more than 80% being singletons. The specimen sequenced was PBMCs or T cells enriched from blood (not recorded which). The source of these receptors is a man in his forties who had recovered from COVID-19.

This chain joins TRBV10-3 and TRBJ1-3; D not certain. V shed 2 bases and J shed 0 bases, with 8 bases lying between them. This CDR3 has 15 residues. CDR1 and CDR2 (germline): ENHRY, SYGVKD. The CDR3 bases are TGTGCCATCAGTGAGGGGCAGGCCTCTGGAAACACCATATATTTT. It encodes CAISEGQASGNTIYF.

The rearrangement links TRBV5-1 to TRBJ2-6; D possibly corresponds to TRBD1 (6 bases). Germline loops: CDR1 SGHRS, CDR2 YFSETQ. The V and J ends lost 7 bases and 0 bases respectively, with 17 bases between them. This CDR3 is 17 amino acids long. The CDR3 region has the DNA TGCGCCAGCGTCTCCGAATACAGGGCCTCTGGGGCCAACGTCCTGACTTTC. It specifies CASVSEYRASGANVLTF.

The rearrangement links TRBV9 to TRBJ2-3; tentatively, D is TRBD2 (5 bases). V was clipped by 0 bases and J by 6 bases, with 17 bases between them. The CDR3 extends over 16 amino acids. Germline CDR1 is SGDLS and CDR2 is YYNGEE. The CDR3 coding sequence is TGTGCCAGCAGCGTAGTGGGCAGCGGTAAGGGCGATACGCAGTATTTT. This encodes CASSVVGSGKGDTQYF.

This clone was seen repeatedly, ten times or more. The J gene is TRBJ2-7, the V gene TRBV7-3, with 10 bases fitting TRBD2. Germline-derived CDR1 and CDR2 are SGHTA and FQGTGA. After removal of 5 bases from V and 3 bases from J, the junction contained 10 bases not matched to a gene. The CDR3 loop spans 16 amino acids. The CDR3 protein is CASSRVPSGSIYEQYF. The CDR3 region has the DNA TGTGCCAGCAGCCGCGTCCCTAGCGGGAGTATCTACGAGCAGTACTTC.

The V gene is TRBV5-1, the J gene TRBJ1-4, with D unresolved. The CDR3 has 16 amino acids. Germline loops: CDR1 SGHRS, CDR2 YFSETQ. The V end was cut by 0 bases, the J end by 0 bases, with 9 bases between. CDR3 residues: CASSLAADATNEKLFF. The CDR3 bases are TGCGCCAGCAGCTTGGCCGCGGATGCAACTAATGAAAAACTGTTTTTT.

The genes are TRBV12-3 or TRBV12-4 and TRBJ1-5; D is undetermined. V was pared by 7 bases and J by 1 base, with 8 bases between. The CDR3 sequence is 13 residues long. The CDR3 loop reads CASNHGSNQPQHF. Written as DNA, the CDR3 is TGTGCCAGCAACCACGGGAGCAATCAGCCCCAGCATTTT.

The J gene is TRBJ1-2, the V gene TRBV5-1; 8 positions agree with TRBD1. The junction had 2 bases not matched to a gene; V was cut back by 4 bases and J by 3 bases. CDR1 SGHRS and CDR2 YFSETQ come from the germline V gene. There are 13 residues in the CDR3. This chain's CDR3 is CASSQTGDYGYTF. CDR3 sequence (DNA): TGCGCCAGCAGCCAGACAGGGGACTATGGCTACACCTTC. The full variable domain, rest sourced from reference TRBV5-1 and TRBJ1-2, is KAGVTQTPRYLIKTRGQQVTLSCSPISGHRSVSWYQQTPGQGLQFLFEYFSETQRNKGNFPGRFSGRQFSNSRSEMNVSTLELGDSALYLCASSQTGDYGYTFGSGTRLTVV.

The J gene is TRBJ1-2, the V gene TRBV30; D is undetermined. The V end was cut by 2 bases, the J end by 5 bases, with 12 bases between. The germline gives CDR1 GTSNPN, CDR2 SVGIG (reference sequence). CDR3 size: 13 residues. CDR3 in amino acids: CAWSSAGFYGYTF. The CDR3 DNA follows: TGTGCCTGGAGTTCTGCCGGGTTTTATGGCTACACCTTC.

This chain links TRBV15 with TRBJ2-7; 12 nucleotides align to TRBD2. CDR3 length equals 15 residues. The V and J ends lost 6 bases and 7 bases, in that order; junction bases with no gene match: 10. Per the germline V gene, CDR1 is LNHNV and CDR2 is YYDKDF (reference sequence). The CDR3 sequence is CATSPGLAGLLEQYF. Written as DNA, the CDR3 is TGTGCCACCAGTCCGGGACTAGCGGGCCTCTTGGAGCAGTACTTC. Looking up the rest from reference TRBV15 and TRBJ2-7 gives the full variable domain: DAMVIQNPRYQVTQFGKPVTLSCSQTLNHNVMYWYQQKSSQAPKLLFHYYDKDFNNEADTPDNFQSRRPNTSFCFLDIRSPGLGDTAMYLCATSPGLAGLLEQYFGPGTRLTVT.

This rearrangement joins TRBV18 to TRBJ1-3; 8 bases fit TRBD1. CDR1 KGHSH and CDR2 LQKENI come from the germline V gene. J was trimmed by 0 bases and V by 5 bases; bases with no gene match: 9. This CDR3 is built from 17 residues. CDR3: CASSSTGGSHSGNTIYF. CDR3 nucleotides: TGTGCCAGCTCATCTACAGGGGGTTCCCACTCTGGAAACACCATATATTTT.

V and J are TRBV27 and TRBJ1-5; D may be TRBD1 (6 bases). Trimming pared 5 bases from V and 9 bases from J, leaving 20 bases between. CDR1 MNHEY and CDR2 SMNVEV come from the germline V gene (reference sequence). CDR3 length: 15 amino acids. CDR3 sequence: CASSPRDIQRSPQHF. CDR3 coding DNA: TGTGCCAGCAGTCCCCGGGACATCCAAAGGTCGCCCCAGCATTTT.

The V and J genes are TRBV11-2 and TRBJ2-3; 12 positions match TRBD2. Germline CDR1 and CDR2: SGHAT and FQNNGV. Losses at the gene ends were 5 bases for V and 0 bases for J; bases not matched to a gene: 3. This CDR3 spans 16 amino acids. As DNA, the CDR3 is TGTGCCAGCAGCCTCGGACTAGCGGGAAGCACAGATACGCAGTATTTT. Translated: CASSLGLAGSTDTQYF.

V usage is TRBV7-9 and J usage is TRBJ1-4, with a weak D call TRBD1 (5 bases). Trimming took off 5 bases at V and 10 bases at J, with 11 bases between the two ends. This CDR3 comprises 12 residues. The germline V gene has CDR1 SEHNR and CDR2 FQNEAQ (reference sequence). The CDR3 here is CASSRDGGKLFF. The CDR3 bases are TGTGCCAGCAGCCGAGACGGGGGAAAACTGTTTTTT.